A selection of T cell receptor beta chains follows, all from one sample in a study of blood T cell repertoires in COVID-19. The method was immunoSEQ multiplex PCR; TCRdb's version includes in-frame clones alone and lacks a portion of them. The sample has approximately 210,000 clones, 70% to 85% seen once. The specimen sequenced was PBMCs or T cells enriched from blood (not recorded which). The receptors here all came from a woman aged 55-70 years who had recovered from COVID-19. CDR3s include the opening cysteine and the closing phenylalanine or tryptophan. D genes are given only for firm matches. Expanded clones are given a class, and other clones once, few, many or no size at all.

j_gene: TRBJ2-7; len: 15; v_gene: TRBV2; d_gene: .; abundance: .; CDR3aa: CASSEIATSSYEQYF; CDR3nt: TGTGCCAGCAGTGAAATCGCTACTTCCTCCTACGAGCAGTACTTC
j_gene: TRBJ1-2; len: 16; v_gene: TRBV19; d_gene: .; abundance: .; CDR3aa: CASSIRHREGSNGYTF; CDR3nt: TGTGCCAGTAGTATCCGCCACAGGGAAGGGTCCAATGGCTACACCTTC
j_gene: TRBJ1-1; len: 14; v_gene: TRBV28; d_gene: .; abundance: .; CDR3aa: CASSRQGAHTEAFF; CDR3nt: TGTGCCAGCAGCCGGCAAGGGGCTCACACTGAAGCTTTCTTT
j_gene: TRBJ2-1; len: 19; v_gene: TRBV14; d_gene: .; abundance: few; CDR3aa: CASSQRRRETMSSYNEQFF; CDR3nt: TGTGCCAGCAGCCAACGGCGGAGAGAAACCATGAGCTCCTACAATGAGCAGTTCTTC
j_gene: TRBJ1-5; len: 16; v_gene: TRBV6-6; d_gene: TRBD1; abundance: .; CDR3aa: CASIPGQGMDNQPQHF; CDR3nt: TGTGCCAGCATACCTGGACAGGGAATGGACAATCAGCCCCAGCATTTT
j_gene: TRBJ1-2; len: 14; v_gene: TRBV19; d_gene: .; abundance: .; CDR3aa: CASSIDPQGYGYTF; CDR3nt: TGTGCCAGTAGTATAGATCCACAGGGATACGGCTACACCTTC
j_gene: TRBJ1-4; len: 15; v_gene: TRBV7-9; d_gene: TRBD1; abundance: .; CDR3aa: CASSRTGGYGEKLFF; CDR3nt: TGTGCCAGCAGCAGGACAGGGGGGTATGGTGAAAAACTGTTTTTT
j_gene: TRBJ2-1; len: 16; v_gene: TRBV11-1; d_gene: TRBD2; abundance: .; CDR3aa: CASSPPPGLAGGEQFF; CDR3nt: TGTGCCAGCAGCCCGCCACCGGGACTAGCGGGCGGTGAGCAGTTCTTC
j_gene: TRBJ1-2; len: 18; v_gene: TRBV21-1; d_gene: .; abundance: .; CDR3aa: CASSKVEQGTGGDYGYTF; CDR3nt: TGTGCCAGCAGCAAAGTCGAGCAGGGGACAGGGGGGGACTATGGCTACACCTTC
j_gene: TRBJ1-2; len: 14; v_gene: TRBV6-1; d_gene: .; abundance: .; CDR3aa: CASSERRGGHGYTF; CDR3nt: TGTGCCAGCAGTGAAAGGAGGGGTGGGCATGGCTACACCTTC
j_gene: TRBJ1-2; len: 15; v_gene: TRBV27; d_gene: .; abundance: few; CDR3aa: CASSKTGTPNYGYTF; CDR3nt: TGTGCCAGCAGTAAAACCGGGACACCGAACTATGGCTACACCTTC
j_gene: TRBJ1-5; len: 15; v_gene: TRBV7-2; d_gene: .; abundance: .; CDR3aa: CASSVVGGDNQPQHF; CDR3nt: TGTGCCAGCAGCGTCGTGGGGGGAGACAATCAGCCCCAGCATTTT
j_gene: TRBJ2-5; len: 17; v_gene: TRBV7-2; d_gene: TRBD1; abundance: .; CDR3aa: CASSFVGQGAFFETQYF; CDR3nt: TGTGCCAGCAGCTTCGTGGGACAGGGGGCATTTTTTGAGACCCAGTACTTC
j_gene: TRBJ2-1; len: 21; v_gene: TRBV23-1; d_gene: TRBD2; abundance: .; CDR3aa: CASSQSRFETSGAPRPNEQFF; CDR3nt: TGCGCCAGCAGTCAATCGCGGTTTGAGACTAGCGGCGCCCCCCGCCCAAATGAGCAGTTCTTC
j_gene: TRBJ2-2; len: 14; v_gene: TRBV9; d_gene: TRBD1; abundance: .; CDR3aa: CASSVADRAGELFF; CDR3nt: TGTGCCAGCAGCGTAGCGGACAGGGCCGGGGAGCTGTTTTTT
j_gene: TRBJ1-2; len: 15; v_gene: TRBV29-1; d_gene: .; abundance: few; CDR3aa: CSSYGGLKANYGYTF; CDR3nt: TGCAGCTCCTATGGAGGCCTTAAAGCTAACTATGGCTACACCTTC
j_gene: TRBJ1-6; len: 18; v_gene: TRBV18; d_gene: .; abundance: .; CDR3aa: CASSLYRETSSYNSPLHF; CDR3nt: TGTGCCAGCTCACTTTACAGGGAGACAAGCTCCTATAATTCACCCCTCCACTTT
j_gene: TRBJ1-2; len: 15; v_gene: TRBV9; d_gene: TRBD1; abundance: .; CDR3aa: CASSVAPGGDYGYTF; CDR3nt: TGTGCCAGCAGCGTAGCTCCAGGGGGAGACTATGGCTACACCTTC
j_gene: TRBJ2-3; len: 17; v_gene: TRBV4-2; d_gene: TRBD1; abundance: .; CDR3aa: CASSQSGQAYSTDTQYF; CDR3nt: TGTGCCAGCAGCCAGTCCGGACAGGCCTATAGCACAGATACGCAGTATTTT
j_gene: TRBJ1-3; len: 15; v_gene: TRBV7-9; d_gene: .; abundance: .; CDR3aa: CASSLSGVSGNTIYF; CDR3nt: TGTGCCAGCAGCTTAAGCGGAGTCTCTGGAAACACCATATATTTT
j_gene: TRBJ2-3; len: 18; v_gene: TRBV6-2/TRBV6-3; d_gene: TRBD2; abundance: .; CDR3aa: CASSTYNRPSGDTDTQYF; CDR3nt: TGTGCCAGCAGCACCTACAATCGACCTAGCGGGGACACAGATACGCAGTATTTT
j_gene: TRBJ2-5; len: 15; v_gene: TRBV5-1; d_gene: .; abundance: .; CDR3aa: CASTRDGGREETQYF; CDR3nt: TGCGCCAGCACCCGGGACGGGGGGCGCGAGGAGACCCAGTACTTC
j_gene: TRBJ2-7; len: 13; v_gene: TRBV11-2; d_gene: TRBD2; abundance: .; CDR3aa: CASSIGTTYEQYF; CDR3nt: TGTGCCAGCAGCATCGGGACTACCTACGAGCAGTACTTC
j_gene: TRBJ2-1; len: 13; v_gene: TRBV29-1; d_gene: TRBD1; abundance: few; CDR3aa: CSGGQGARNEQFF; CDR3nt: TGCAGCGGAGGACAGGGGGCGCGGAATGAGCAGTTCTTC
j_gene: TRBJ2-5; len: 13; v_gene: TRBV19; d_gene: TRBD1; abundance: .; CDR3aa: CASSTDRGKTQYF; CDR3nt: TGTGCCAGTAGTACTGACAGGGGAAAGACCCAGTACTTC
j_gene: TRBJ1-1; len: 15; v_gene: TRBV7-2; d_gene: .; abundance: .; CDR3aa: CASSQGAGMNTEAFF; CDR3nt: TGTGCCAGCAGCCAAGGGGCAGGGATGAACACTGAAGCTTTCTTT
j_gene: TRBJ2-3; len: 15; v_gene: TRBV5-1; d_gene: .; abundance: .; CDR3aa: CASSSGRGSTDTQYF; CDR3nt: TGCGCCAGCAGCTCCGGACGGGGGAGCACAGATACGCAGTATTTT
j_gene: TRBJ1-5; len: 14; v_gene: TRBV6-5; d_gene: .; abundance: .; CDR3aa: CASSPETPKEPQHF; CDR3nt: TGTGCCAGCAGTCCAGAGACTCCCAAAGAGCCCCAGCATTTT
j_gene: TRBJ1-1; len: 14; v_gene: TRBV5-6; d_gene: .; abundance: .; CDR3aa: CASSRRDAGLRAFF; CDR3nt: TGTGCCAGCAGTCGCCGGGACGCGGGGTTGAGAGCTTTCTTT
j_gene: TRBJ1-1; len: 13; v_gene: TRBV13; d_gene: .; abundance: .; CDR3aa: CASSLDMNTEAFF; CDR3nt: TGTGCCAGCAGCTTAGACATGAACACTGAAGCTTTCTTT
j_gene: TRBJ2-6; len: 15; v_gene: TRBV6-5; d_gene: .; abundance: once; CDR3aa: CASSLVEAGANVLTF; CDR3nt: TGTGCCAGCAGCCTCGTGGAGGCTGGGGCCAACGTCCTGACTTTC
j_gene: TRBJ1-2; len: 16; v_gene: TRBV4-3; d_gene: TRBD1; abundance: .; CDR3aa: CASSQERGQGAYGYTF; CDR3nt: TGCGCCAGCAGCCAAGAGCGGGGACAGGGGGCTTATGGCTACACCTTC
j_gene: TRBJ1-1; len: 14; v_gene: TRBV7-3; d_gene: .; abundance: once; CDR3aa: CASSPMGGSTEAFF; CDR3nt: TGTGCCAGCAGCCCAATGGGGGGGAGTACTGAAGCTTTCTTT
j_gene: TRBJ1-5; len: 16; v_gene: TRBV4-1; d_gene: .; abundance: .; CDR3aa: CASSQGGGLTGQPQHF; CDR3nt: TGCGCCAGCAGCCAAGGTGGGGGACTTACTGGTCAGCCCCAGCATTTT
j_gene: TRBJ2-2; len: 16; v_gene: TRBV11-2; d_gene: .; abundance: .; CDR3aa: CASSFADRAGTGELFF; CDR3nt: TGTGCCAGCAGCTTCGCAGACAGGGCGGGGACCGGGGAGCTGTTTTTT
j_gene: TRBJ1-2; len: 14; v_gene: TRBV4-3; d_gene: .; abundance: .; CDR3aa: CASSQEMGRHGYTF; CDR3nt: TGCGCCAGCAGCCAAGAAATGGGGCGGCATGGCTACACCTTC
j_gene: TRBJ2-7; len: 16; v_gene: TRBV29-1; d_gene: .; abundance: .; CDR3aa: CSVEGGDSRSSYEQYF; CDR3nt: TGCAGCGTTGAAGGTGGTGATAGCCGCAGCTCCTACGAGCAGTACTTC
j_gene: TRBJ2-7; len: 14; v_gene: TRBV7-2; d_gene: TRBD1; abundance: .; CDR3aa: CASSWTGAHYEQYF; CDR3nt: TGTGCCAGCAGCTGGACAGGGGCCCACTACGAGCAGTACTTC
j_gene: TRBJ2-2; len: 15; v_gene: TRBV6-2/TRBV6-3; d_gene: TRBD2; abundance: .; CDR3aa: CASSTSGKVTGELFF; CDR3nt: TGTGCCAGCAGTACTAGCGGAAAAGTTACCGGGGAGCTGTTTTTT
j_gene: TRBJ1-5; len: 15; v_gene: TRBV6-6; d_gene: .; abundance: .; CDR3aa: CASSYSRSTVQPQHF; CDR3nt: TGTGCCAGCAGTTACTCGAGATCAACTGTTCAGCCCCAGCATTTT
j_gene: TRBJ2-3; len: 11; v_gene: TRBV4-2; d_gene: TRBD1; abundance: .; CDR3aa: CASSPGTGRDF; CDR3nt: TGTGCCAGCAGCCCCGGGACAGGGAGGGATTTT
j_gene: TRBJ1-6; len: 15; v_gene: TRBV6-5; d_gene: .; abundance: .; CDR3aa: CASSRTAFDDSPLHF; CDR3nt: TGTGCCAGCAGTAGGACAGCTTTCGATGATTCACCCCTCCACTTT
j_gene: TRBJ1-5; len: 14; v_gene: TRBV19; d_gene: .; abundance: .; CDR3aa: CASSMNTGPQPQHF; CDR3nt: TGTGCCAGTAGTATGAACACAGGTCCTCAGCCCCAGCATTTT
j_gene: TRBJ2-1; len: 13; v_gene: TRBV11-1; d_gene: TRBD2; abundance: .; CDR3aa: CASGTMNIDEQFF; CDR3nt: TGTGCCAGCGGGACTATGAATATCGATGAGCAGTTCTTC